Presented here are 20 T cell receptor beta chains from one specimen sequenced in a study of identical twins. From the 5' RACE reads, TCRdb called clonotypes with MiXCR, one entry per CDR3 protein. The data show 450,000 or so distinct CDR3 sequences, approximately 15% seen once. This sample also appeared in a second study, on yellow fever vaccine responses in identical twins.

The sequencing input was CD4+ T cells sorted from blood. The receptors originated from a woman under 30 in good health.

This clonotype has at least ten counts. V is TRBV12-3 or TRBV12-4 and J is TRBJ2-7, with D tentatively TRBD2 (7 bases). Trimming removed 7 bases at V and 2 bases at J, with 15 bases between. The CDR3 totals 14 residues. CDR3 bases: TGTGCCAGCAAAAGGGGGAGGGCCGCCTACGAGCAGTACTTC. It codes for CASKRGRAAYEQYF.

The rearrangement links TRBV30 to TRBJ2-3, with D possibly being TRBD1 (6 bases). Germline V gene data show CDR1 as GTSNPN and CDR2 as SVGIG (reference sequence). This CDR3 contains 13 residues. Trimming stripped 2 bases from V and 3 bases from J, with 9 bases between. CDR3 DNA sequence: TGTGCCTGGAGTACAGGGTTAACAGATACGCAGTATTTT. Protein product: CAWSTGLTDTQYF.

V usage is TRBV7-3 and J usage is TRBJ2-2, with 7 positions matching TRBD1. The CDR3 contains 15 residues. CDR1 SGHTA and CDR2 FQGTGA come from the germline V gene. Trimming removed 0 bases from V and 7 bases from J; junction bases left unmatched: 5. CDR3 sequence reads: CASSLTVRGNGELFF. The CDR3 DNA is TGTGCCAGCAGCTTAACGGTCAGGGGGAACGGGGAGCTGTTTTTT.

This chain links TRBV28 with TRBJ2-7, with D unclear. CDR1 is MDHEN, CDR2 SYDVKM, per germline. The V end lost 8 bases, the J end lost 2 bases, and 13 bases lay between the germline ends. This CDR3 has 13 residues. CDR3 residues: CASSAALPYEQYF. For the CDR3, the DNA is TGTGCCAGCTCCGCAGCCTTACCCTACGAGCAGTACTTC.

The rearrangement links TRBV9 to TRBJ2-7, with 8 bases matching TRBD1. The CDR3 is 15 amino acids. V shed 0 bases, J shed 2 bases, and the junction held 4 bases outside the gene matches. Germline V gene sequence: CDR1 SGDLS, CDR2 YYNGEE. For the CDR3, the DNA is TGTGCCAGCAGCGTAGCTTTACAGGGGGCCTACGAGCAGTACTTC. Translating gives CASSVALQGAYEQYF.

The V and J genes are TRBV6-5 and TRBJ2-5; D gene ambiguous. Looked up from germline, CDR1 is MNHEY and CDR2 is SVGAGI. V was cut by 4 bases and J by 4 bases, with 13 bases left in between. There are 14 residues in the CDR3. The CDR3 here is CASSSGRPGETQYF. In DNA form, the CDR3 reads TGTGCCAGCAGTTCCGGGCGCCCCGGAGAGACCCAGTACTTC.

This clonotype was picked up a small number of times. The V and J genes are TRBV19 and TRBJ2-1; 12 nucleotides match TRBD2. CDR3 length: 17 residues. Germline V gene lookup returns CDR1 LNHDA and CDR2 SQIVND (reference sequence). The J segment lost 4 bases and the V segment lost 3 bases, leaving 7 bases of the junction unmatched. In DNA form, the CDR3 reads TGTGCCAGTAGTATGGGGCTAGCGGGGGGGAGATACAATGAGCAGTTCTTC. Translation gives CASSMGLAGGRYNEQFF. The entire variable domain, with the rest obtained from reference TRBV19 and TRBJ2-1, is as follows: DGGITQSPKYLFRKEGQNVTLSCEQNLNHDAMYWYRQDPGQGLRLIYYSQIVNDFQKGDIAEGYSVSREKKESFPLTVTSAQKNPTAFYLCASSMGLAGGRYNEQFFGPGTRLTVL.

The CDR3 loop is CASSLTGASTEAFF. The CDR3 nucleotides read TGTGCCAGCAGCTTAACGGGGGCGAGCACTGAAGCTTTCTTT. This chain links TRBV7-3 with TRBJ1-1, with a possible D match to TRBD1 (6 bases). The CDR3 has 14 amino acids. CDR1 and CDR2 (germline): SGHTA, FQGTGA. V was shortened by 0 bases and J by 4 bases, with 9 bases between the two germline ends.

This clonotype appeared many times. The V gene is TRBV6-2 or TRBV6-3, the J gene TRBJ2-7; tentative D call: TRBD2 (6 bases). Germline assignment: CDR1 MNHEY and CDR2 SVGEGT. V shed 2 bases and J shed 3 bases, with 11 bases lying between them. This CDR3 is built from 14 residues. The CDR3 protein is CASSYGGNRYEQYF. The CDR3 DNA sequence: TGTGCCAGCAGTTACGGCGGGAATCGCTACGAGCAGTACTTC.

The rearrangement links TRBV12-3 or TRBV12-4 to TRBJ2-4; possible D gene TRBD2, 6 bases. The CDR3 sequence is 11 residues long. Trimming cost V 5 bases and J 16 bases, with 15 bases left between them. For the CDR3, the DNA is TGTGCCAGCAGTAAGGGCGGGGATCGATACTTC. Its translation is CASSKGGDRYF.

V gene TRBV3-1 combines with J gene TRBJ2-7; possible D gene TRBD1, 5 bases. The germline V gene has CDR1 LGHDT and CDR2 YNNKEL (reference sequence). This CDR3 region has 15 residues. Trimming stripped 1 base from V and 0 bases from J, with 10 bases between. The CDR3 DNA reads as TGTGCCAGCAGCCAAGTAGCAGGGCCCTCCTACGAGCAGTACTTC. It is translated as CASSQVAGPSYEQYF.

The genes are TRBV7-3 and TRBJ2-3, with D possibly being TRBD1 or TRBD2 (5 bases each). CDR1 is SGHTA, CDR2 FQGTGA, per germline. The CDR3 length is 12 residues. Trimming removed 3 bases from V and 11 bases from J, with 12 bases in between. The CDR3 region has the DNA TGTGCCAGCAGCTTGCTGGGTGGGGGGCAGTATTTT. The encoded protein is CASSLLGGGQYF.

This clonotype was recorded a few times. V and J are TRBV7-8 and TRBJ2-3, with 8 bases identical to TRBD2. The CDR3 is 13 residues long. The germline V gene encodes CDR1 SGHVS and CDR2 FQNEAQ. V was clipped by 5 bases and J by 9 bases; unmatched bases: 7. This CDR3 reads CASSQSGTRTQYF. The DNA of the CDR3 is TGTGCCAGCAGCCAGTCCGGGACTAGGACGCAGTATTTT.

This clonotype occurred many times. The chain joins TRBV7-9 to TRBJ2-7, with 9 bases fitting TRBD1. Germline V gene sequence: CDR1 SEHNR, CDR2 FQNEAQ (reference sequence). The CDR3 consists of 16 residues. V shed 5 bases, J shed 4 bases, and the junction held 12 bases outside the gene matches. The DNA for the CDR3 is TGTGCCAGCAGCCTAGAGACAGGGGGTCGGATATACGAGCAGTACTTC. This sequence encodes CASSLETGGRIYEQYF.

This clonotype was counted ten times or more. In DNA form, the CDR3 reads TGTGCCAGCACCCCCATCGGTCTCTACGAGCAGTACTTC. It specifies CASTPIGLYEQYF. This chain connects TRBV12-3 or TRBV12-4 to TRBJ2-7; D ambiguous. This CDR3 has 13 residues. Trimming removed 7 bases at V and 3 bases at J, with 13 bases between.

As concerns this clonotype: A junction end diverges from the germline sequence, so it may reflect a read error. The chain couples TRBV7-2 to TRBJ2-2; the D gene is possibly TRBD2 (6 bases). This CDR3 comprises 14 residues. Germline CDR1 and CDR2: SGHTA and FQGNSA. The CDR3 coding sequence is TGTGCCAGCAGCCCGGACGCGGGACTTGGGGTGCTGTTTTTT. It is translated as CASSPDAGLGVLFF.

This clonotype was recorded a few times. This chain uses TRBV28 with TRBJ1-1, with D hard to call. The CDR3 length is 16 residues. V was shortened by 5 bases and J by 3 bases, with 19 bases between the two germline ends. CDR1 and CDR2 from the germline V gene are MDHEN and SYDVKM. DNA for the CDR3: TGTGCCAGCAGTCCCATGATCGGCCTGACGGACACTGAAGCTTTCTTT. It yields the protein CASSPMIGLTDTEAFF.

V usage is TRBV18 and J usage is TRBJ2-7; 9 positions agree with TRBD1. The CDR3 loop spans 16 amino acids. The V segment lost 0 bases and the J segment 5 bases; nucleotides outside the gene matches: 8. The germline V gene encodes CDR1 KGHSH and CDR2 LQKENI. The CDR3 reads CASSPPGQGLINEQYF. DNA for the CDR3: TGTGCCAGCTCACCACCGGGACAGGGACTTATAAACGAGCAGTACTTC. Full variable domain (remainder filled in from reference TRBV18 and TRBJ2-7): NAGVMQNPRHLVRRRGQEARLRCSPMKGHSHVYWYRQLPEEGLKFMVYLQKENIIDESGMPKERFSAEFPKEGPSILRIQQVVRGDSAAYFCASSPPGQGLINEQYFGPGTRLTVT.

This clonotype was detected only a few times. The chain has TRBV20-1 and TRBJ1-6; TRBD1 aligns across 7 bases. The CDR3 is 14 residues long. Germline V gene sequence: CDR1 DFQATT, CDR2 SNEGSKA (reference sequence). Unmatched junction bases numbered 3, after V lost 0 bases and J lost 7 bases. CDR3 sequence: CSARDPTGNSPLHF. CDR3 in DNA: TGCAGTGCTAGAGATCCGACAGGGAATTCACCCCTCCACTTT.

In its sample, this clonotype was seen many times. The J gene is TRBJ2-3, the V gene TRBV12-3 or TRBV12-4; D gene unclear. This CDR3 spans 16 amino acids. The V end was cut by 5 bases, the J end by 0 bases, with 15 bases between. The CDR3 region is CASSGGRQLSTDTQYF. Here the CDR3 DNA reads TGTGCCAGCAGTGGCGGCCGGCAGTTAAGCACAGATACGCAGTATTTT.